This T cell receptor (beta chain) was documented in a study of blood T cells in healthy people across ages. A second PCR of about 7 to 12 cycles used a sample-barcoded 5' primer and a J-beta primer mix. One entry per CDR3 protein results from TCRdb running MiXCR on the 5' RACE reads. The repertoire includes 2 million or so distinct CDR3 sequences, roughly 52% of them detected once, and 2.1% sits in the top ten. This CDR3 region has 13 residues. CDR1 MNHEY and CDR2 SMNVEV come from the germline V gene (reference sequence). Between the trimmed V and J ends, which lost 5 bases and 0 bases, there was a span of 5 bases.

Source material: blood. The TCR sequence derives from a woman aged 40 to 50 in good health. The chain is built from TRBV27 and TRBJ1-5; D remains unclear. In DNA form, the CDR3 reads TGTGCCAGCAGTAGGTTTAGCAATCAGCCCCAGCATTTT. Translation gives CASSRFSNQPQHF.